This T cell receptor beta chain was identified during a study of T-cell reconstitution after alpha-beta-depleted transplantation in children. This clonotype came up a few times. From germline, CDR1 is DFQATT and CDR2 SNEGSKA (reference sequence). The CDR3 runs to 12 residues. The V end was cut by 1 base, the J end by 2 bases, with 6 bases between. Preparation of the TCRbeta library used unique molecular identifiers. A single record per CDR3 protein comes from TCRdb applying MiXCR to the PCR reads. The sample includes around 380,000 distinct CDR3 sequences, roughly a tenth of them seen just once. The source material was PBMCs from the stem cell graft donor, sampled from the stem cell graft. The V gene is TRBV20-1, the J gene TRBJ2-7, with D perhaps TRBD2 (6 bases). The sequence was collected from a human donor who donated a stem cell graft to a child with acute myeloid leukemia. Here the CDR3 DNA reads TGCAGTGCTAGAGGGACTACCTACGAGCAGTACTTC. Translating gives CSARGTTYEQYF.